This is a list of T cell receptor beta chains from one sample in a study of CD8 T cells in Susac syndrome. A single record per CDR3 protein comes from TCRdb applying MiXCR to the immunoSEQ multiplex PCR reads. The sample includes roughly 200,000 distinct CDR3 sequences, more than 85% of them seen just once. The specimen was CD4+ T cells from PBMCs. These receptors came from a human donor with multiple sclerosis. CDR3s include the opening cysteine and the closing phenylalanine or tryptophan. The D gene is left open where the match is weak. Rows may omit the clone size; those that give it use once, few, many or a size class.

NA	NA	TRBV3-1	TRBJ1-2	TGTGCCAGCAGCCAGTTTAACAGCCGAGGCTACACCTTC	CASSQFNSRGYTF
NA	few	TRBV18	TRBJ2-5	TGTGCCAGCTCACCCCAAACAGGGACTCAAGAGACCCAGTACTTC	CASSPQTGTQETQYF
TRBD1	NA	TRBV30	TRBJ2-2	TGTGCCTGGTGGGGACAGGCGAACACCGGGGAGCTGTTTTTT	CAWWGQANTGELFF
NA	NA	TRBV20-1	TRBJ2-7	TGCAGTGCTAGAGATACGGGTGCGATTATGCACGAGCAGTACTTC	CSARDTGAIMHEQYF
NA	NA	TRBV30	TRBJ2-3	TGTGCCTGGAGCCGGGGGAGCACAGATACGCAGTATTTT	CAWSRGSTDTQYF
NA	NA	TRBV15	TRBJ2-1	TGTGCCACCAGCACCCGGCCGGGGCCCGGGCGGTTC	CATSTRPGPGRF
TRBD2	NA	TRBV4-2	TRBJ2-3	TGTGCCAGCAGCTTCCGACTGGCGGGGGGCTGGGAGGATACGCAGTATTTT	CASSFRLAGGWEDTQYF
TRBD1	once	TRBV5-6	TRBJ2-5	TGTGCCAGCAGGGATGCCGGGACAGGGGAGGAGACCCAGTACTTC	CASRDAGTGEETQYF
NA	NA	TRBV3-1	TRBJ2-3	TGTGCCAGCAGCCAAGATCTCTCCCCGGGGGCCGACGATTTT	CASSQDLSPGADDF
NA	NA	TRBV12-3/TRBV12-4	TRBJ1-6	TGTGCCAGCACCCAATTGGAGGGGAATTCACCCCTCCACTTT	CASTQLEGNSPLHF
NA	NA	TRBV5-4	TRBJ1-5	TGTGCCAGCAGCTTGGCGGGTGGTCAGCCCCAGCATTTT	CASSLAGGQPQHF
TRBD1	NA	TRBV9	TRBJ1-1	TGTGCCAGCAGCCGGGACAGGGACACTGAAGCTTTCTTT	CASSRDRDTEAFF
NA	NA	TRBV6-5	TRBJ1-1	TGTGCCAGCAGTATCACTAGGGCGAACACTGAAGCTTTCTTT	CASSITRANTEAFF
NA	NA	TRBV27	TRBJ1-6	TGTGCCAGCTCCTCTCATGGGAATTCACCCCTCCACTTT	CASSSHGNSPLHF
NA	NA	TRBV30	TRBJ2-1	TGTGCCAAACGGGGCCCAGGGCATGAGCAGTTCTTC	CAKRGPGHEQFF
TRBD1	NA	TRBV29-1	TRBJ2-3	TGCAGCGTTGATGGGACAGGGGGCTCTACGCAGTATTTT	CSVDGTGGSTQYF
NA	once	TRBV29-1	TRBJ2-5	TGCAGCGTTGGTGTTAGCGGCCCCCAAGAGACCCAGTACTTC	CSVGVSGPQETQYF
TRBD2	once	TRBV24-1	TRBJ2-3	TGTGCCACCAGTGGAGCGGGAACTAGCACAGATACGCAGTATTTT	CATSGAGTSTDTQYF
NA	NA	TRBV29-1	TRBJ2-3	TGCAGCGTAGTTGAGAGCACAGATACGCAGTATTTT	CSVVESTDTQYF
TRBD1	NA	TRBV5-1	TRBJ2-5	TGCGCCAGCGCTATGCGTGGGACAGCCCAAGAGACCCAGTACTTC	CASAMRGTAQETQYF
NA	NA	TRBV3-1	TRBJ1-4	TGTGCCAGCAGCCAAGTTAGGCCTCCTGGAAAACTGTTTTTT	CASSQVRPPGKLFF
NA	NA	TRBV20-1	TRBJ2-3	TGCAGTGCTAGTTGGTGGATCGGAGCCACAGATACGCAGTATTTT	CSASWWIGATDTQYF
NA	once	TRBV29-1	TRBJ1-1	TGCAGCGGAGAAGGGACGACTGAAGCTTTCTTT	CSGEGTTEAFF
TRBD1	NA	TRBV29-1	TRBJ2-2	TGCAGCGTGCGACAGGGTGGCGGCACCGGGGAGCTGTTTTTT	CSVRQGGGTGELFF
NA	NA	TRBV3-1	TRBJ1-1	TGTGCCAGCAGCCAAGCCAGCCTGAATGCTTTCTTT	CASSQASLNAFF
NA	once	TRBV29-1	TRBJ1-2	TGCAGCGTTGAAGATAGGACAGAGTATGGCTACACCTTC	CSVEDRTEYGYTF
TRBD2	NA	TRBV24-1	TRBJ2-1	TGTGCCACCAGTGAGAGCGGGGGCCGGGAGCAGTTCTTC	CATSESGGREQFF
TRBD1	NA	TRBV20-1	TRBJ1-2	TGCAGTGCCCCCAGGGGGGTAGGCTATGGCTACACCTTC	CSAPRGVGYGYTF
NA	NA	TRBV7-2	TRBJ2-7	TGTGCCAGCAGCTTAGAATACGGACTTCACTACGAGCAGTACTTC	CASSLEYGLHYEQYF
NA	NA	TRBV20-1	TRBJ1-1	TGCAGTCCGCTTTCAGGGTCGGGTAACACTGAAGCTTTCTTT	CSPLSGSGNTEAFF
NA	NA	TRBV20-1	TRBJ2-1	TGCAGTGCTAGCAGGACTGCAAATGAGCAGTTCTTC	CSASRTANEQFF